Listed below are T cell receptor beta chains from one sample, sequenced in a study of blood T cell repertoires in COVID-19. Sequencing used immunoSEQ multiplex PCR; TCRdb keeps in-frame clones, though not all of them. The sample has more than 200,000 clones, about 88% seen once. Specimen: peripheral blood. Receptor source: a woman between 40 and 55 years old who had recovered from COVID-19. CDR3s include the opening cysteine and the closing phenylalanine or tryptophan. The order of the fields is J gene, V gene, D gene, clone size, CDR3 DNA, CDR3 protein. The D gene is left open where the match is weak. Only some rows state a clone size, as once, few, many or a class for expanded clones.

J: TRBJ1-6; V: TRBV6-2/TRBV6-3; D: TRBD1; size: .; DNA: TGTGCCAGCAGTTTCAGGGGACAGTACTATAATTCACCCCTCCACTTT; CDR3: CASSFRGQYYNSPLHF
J: TRBJ2-1; V: TRBV19; D: .; size: .; DNA: TGTGCCAGTAGTATAGTAGGGCTAGCGAACTCCTACAATGAGCAGTTCTTC; CDR3: CASSIVGLANSYNEQFF
J: TRBJ1-5; V: TRBV19; D: TRBD1; size: .; DNA: TGTGCCAGTCGTTGGCAGGGGGCTTCAAGCAATCAGCCCCAGCATTTT; CDR3: CASRWQGASSNQPQHF
J: TRBJ2-4; V: TRBV28; D: TRBD1; size: .; DNA: TGTGCCAGCAGCCGTCAGGGGGCAGCCAAAAACATTCAGTACTTC; CDR3: CASSRQGAAKNIQYF
J: TRBJ1-5; V: TRBV7-2; D: .; size: .; DNA: TGTGCCAGCAGCTTAGAGCGGCCAGGGGTTAACGGCCTTCAGCCCCAGCATTTT; CDR3: CASSLERPGVNGLQPQHF
J: TRBJ1-2; V: TRBV7-6; D: .; size: .; DNA: TGTGCCAGCAGCTTACGTCCCACTTCCTATGGCTACACCTTC; CDR3: CASSLRPTSYGYTF
J: TRBJ2-2; V: TRBV28; D: .; size: .; DNA: TGTGCCAGCAGTTTCGTGGGCAGGTTGGGCACCGGGGAGCTGTTTTTT; CDR3: CASSFVGRLGTGELFF
J: TRBJ1-2; V: TRBV5-5; D: .; size: few; DNA: TGTGCCAGCAGCTTGGCCGGGAACTATGGCTACACCTTC; CDR3: CASSLAGNYGYTF
J: TRBJ1-4; V: TRBV9; D: .; size: .; DNA: TGTGCCAGCAGCGTAGCTACAGGAGGGCTAGGTGCTGAAAAACTGTTTTTT; CDR3: CASSVATGGLGAEKLFF
J: TRBJ1-1; V: TRBV24-1; D: .; size: .; DNA: TGTGCCACCAGTGATCGGGGGGCGGGCACTGAAGCTTTCTTT; CDR3: CATSDRGAGTEAFF
J: TRBJ2-1; V: TRBV7-2; D: TRBD2; size: .; DNA: TGTGCCAGCAGCTTATATACCCCACTAGCGGGGGGGGGCAATGAGCAGTTCTTC; CDR3: CASSLYTPLAGGGNEQFF
J: TRBJ1-4; V: TRBV9; D: .; size: .; DNA: TGTGCCAGCAGCGTGGCCCCAGGGGCCAGGGAAAAACTGTTTTTT; CDR3: CASSVAPGAREKLFF
J: TRBJ2-5; V: TRBV10-3; D: TRBD2; size: .; DNA: TGTGCCATCAGTGAAATCAGAGCGGGAGCTGGCGAGACCCAGTACTTC; CDR3: CAISEIRAGAGETQYF
J: TRBJ2-2; V: TRBV6-5; D: .; size: once; DNA: TGTGCCAGCAGTCGGGCCCAGGGAACCACCGGGGAGCTGTTTTTT; CDR3: CASSRAQGTTGELFF
J: TRBJ2-5; V: TRBV7-2; D: .; size: .; DNA: TGTGCCAGCAGCTTGGTCAGGCAAGAGACCCAGTACTTC; CDR3: CASSLVRQETQYF
J: TRBJ2-2; V: TRBV11-3; D: .; size: .; DNA: TGTGCCAGCTCAAGCGCGAACACCGGGGAGCTGTTTTTT; CDR3: CASSSANTGELFF